This T cell receptor (beta chain) was sequenced in a study of T-cell reconstitution after alpha-beta-depleted transplantation in children. Study-wide results and limits: Surviving thymic progenitors and recipient T cells were the source of high TCRbeta diversity at day 60 in some patients. Expanded clones from the graft, numbering several hundred, reportedly supplied alpha-beta T cells about two months after transplant. The main origin of T-cell counts and diversity one year after transplant was newly produced T cells.

Molecular barcoding with unique molecular identifiers was used for the TCRbeta library. TCRdb reanalysed the PCR reads using MiXCR and keeps one entry per CDR3 protein. The profile shows about 110,000 distinct CDR3 sequences, approximately 6.4% of them singletons. The sample holds many counts of this clonotype. Its antigen is not identified. Germline CDR1 reads LGHNA; CDR2 reads YSLEER. Trimming cost V 2 bases and J 5 bases; bases outside gene matches: 0. The CDR3 loop spans 13 amino acids. This clonotype was sampled from a male patient aged 2-15 years who had a stem cell transplant for acute lymphoblastic leukemia, so the T cells may come from the graft donor. This specimen was PBMCs, mostly from graft donor cells, taken 360 days after TCRalphabeta/CD19-depleted stem cell transplant. The chain couples TRBV4-3 to TRBJ2-5; 9 bases are a match to TRBD1. Here the CDR3 reads CASSQTGGETQYF. For the CDR3, the DNA is TGCGCCAGCAGCCAAACAGGGGGCGAGACCCAGTACTTC.